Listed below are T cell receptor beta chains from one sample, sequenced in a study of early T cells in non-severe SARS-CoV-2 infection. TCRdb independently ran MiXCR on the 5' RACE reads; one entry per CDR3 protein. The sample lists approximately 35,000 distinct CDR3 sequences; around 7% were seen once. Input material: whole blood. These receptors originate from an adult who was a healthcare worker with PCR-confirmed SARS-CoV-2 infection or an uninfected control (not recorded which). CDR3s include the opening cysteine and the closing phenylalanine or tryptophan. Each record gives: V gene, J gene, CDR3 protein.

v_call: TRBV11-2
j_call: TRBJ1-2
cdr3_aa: CASSLNRDRATINYGYTF

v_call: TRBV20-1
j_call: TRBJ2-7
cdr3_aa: CSAWQGLTYEQYF

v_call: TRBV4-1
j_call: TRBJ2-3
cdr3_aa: CASSQQGYEDTQYF

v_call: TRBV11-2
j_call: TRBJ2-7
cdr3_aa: CASSFDRGPYEQYF

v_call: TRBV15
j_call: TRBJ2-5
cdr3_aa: CATSRVGAETQYF

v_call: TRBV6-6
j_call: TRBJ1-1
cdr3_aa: CASRPTMMNTEAFF

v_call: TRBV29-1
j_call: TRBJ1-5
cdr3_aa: CSVEGQGAQHF

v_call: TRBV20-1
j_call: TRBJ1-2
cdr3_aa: CSASPVGRADYGYTF

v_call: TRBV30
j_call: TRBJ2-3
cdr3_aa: CAWSEGAGDPDTQYF

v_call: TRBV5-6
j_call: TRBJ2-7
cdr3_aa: CASSLGAGNYEQYF

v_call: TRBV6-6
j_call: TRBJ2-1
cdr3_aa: CASSYSPDNEQFF

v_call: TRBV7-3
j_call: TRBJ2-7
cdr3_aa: CASSGGAEQYF

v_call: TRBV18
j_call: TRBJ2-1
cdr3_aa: CASSPGTSGRNEQFF

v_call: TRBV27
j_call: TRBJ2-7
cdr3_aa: CASSLSGWAPYEQYF

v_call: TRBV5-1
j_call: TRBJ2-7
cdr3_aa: CARPPRREDSYEQYF

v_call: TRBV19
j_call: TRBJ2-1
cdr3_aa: CASNDLLAGGHYNEQFF

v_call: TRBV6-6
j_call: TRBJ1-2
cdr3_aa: CATNRQIYGYTF

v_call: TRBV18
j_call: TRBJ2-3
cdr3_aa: CASSPGSGSRDTQYF

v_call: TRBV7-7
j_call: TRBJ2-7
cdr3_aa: CASSPVGDETYEQYF

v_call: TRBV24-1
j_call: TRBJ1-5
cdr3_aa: CATSDGDSTYNQPQHF

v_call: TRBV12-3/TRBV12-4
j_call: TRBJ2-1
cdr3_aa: CASSPTLAGVVEQFF

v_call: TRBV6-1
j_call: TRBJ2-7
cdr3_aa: CASSEGWVYEQYF

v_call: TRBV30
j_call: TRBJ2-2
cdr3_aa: CAWRAWASKTGELFF

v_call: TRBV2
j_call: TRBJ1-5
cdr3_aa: CASKQTYSNQPQHF

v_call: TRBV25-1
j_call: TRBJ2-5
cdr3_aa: CASSDSPTGNKETQYF

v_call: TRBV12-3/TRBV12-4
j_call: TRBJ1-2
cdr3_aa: CASNRQGSDYGYTF

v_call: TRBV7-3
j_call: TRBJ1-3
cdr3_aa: CASSLGSGNTIYF

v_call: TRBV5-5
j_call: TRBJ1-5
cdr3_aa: CASSLGSVNQPQHF

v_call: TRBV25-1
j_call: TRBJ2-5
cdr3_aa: CASSAQETQYF

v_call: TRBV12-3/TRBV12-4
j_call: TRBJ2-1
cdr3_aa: CASSSIGTSGRALFF

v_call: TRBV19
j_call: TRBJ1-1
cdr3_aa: CASSILLGANTEAFF

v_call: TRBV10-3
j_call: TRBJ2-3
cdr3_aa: CAISESAGGLTDTQYF

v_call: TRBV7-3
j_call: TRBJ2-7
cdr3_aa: CASSLAGSYEQYF

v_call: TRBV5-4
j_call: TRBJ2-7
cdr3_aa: CASRQDRGAYEQYF

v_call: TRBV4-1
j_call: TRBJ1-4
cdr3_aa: CASSQVPSTNEKLFF

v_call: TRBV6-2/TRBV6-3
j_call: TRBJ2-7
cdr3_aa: CASSPILGQQGYEQYF

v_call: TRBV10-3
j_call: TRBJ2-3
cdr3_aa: CAISPTGFIDTQYF